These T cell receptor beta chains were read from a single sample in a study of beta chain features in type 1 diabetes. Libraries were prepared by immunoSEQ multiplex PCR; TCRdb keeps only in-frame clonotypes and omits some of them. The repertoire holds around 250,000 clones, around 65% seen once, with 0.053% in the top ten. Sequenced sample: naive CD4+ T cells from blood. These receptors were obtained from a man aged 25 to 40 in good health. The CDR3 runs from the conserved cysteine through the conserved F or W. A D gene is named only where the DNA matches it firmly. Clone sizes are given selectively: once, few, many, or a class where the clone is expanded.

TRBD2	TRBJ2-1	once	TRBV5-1	CASSATSGSYNEQFF	TGCGCCAGCAGCGCGACTAGCGGGTCTTACAATGAGCAGTTCTTC
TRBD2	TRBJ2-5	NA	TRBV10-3	CAISVALAGTTQYF	TGTGCCATCAGTGTCGCACTAGCGGGAACGACCCAGTACTTC
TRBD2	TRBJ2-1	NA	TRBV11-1	CASSLALAGYNEQFF	TGTGCCAGCAGCTTAGCGCTAGCGGGGTACAATGAGCAGTTCTTC
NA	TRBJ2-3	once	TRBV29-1	CSVELADTQYF	TGCAGCGTGGAACTTGCAGATACGCAGTATTTT
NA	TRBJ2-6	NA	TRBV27	CASSFGSGANVLTF	TGTGCCAGCAGTTTCGGATCTGGGGCCAACGTCCTGACTTTC
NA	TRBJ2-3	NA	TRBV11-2	CASRRGSARTDTQYF	TGTGCCAGCAGACGGGGTTCCGCGCGCACAGATACGCAGTATTTT
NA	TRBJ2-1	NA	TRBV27	CASSLSFGTSSYNEQFF	TGTGCCAGCAGTTTGTCCTTTGGGACGAGCTCCTACAATGAGCAGTTCTTC
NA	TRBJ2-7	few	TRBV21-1	CASSAKDRAWGEQYF	TGTGCCAGCAGCGCTAAGGACAGGGCCTGGGGTGAGCAGTACTTC
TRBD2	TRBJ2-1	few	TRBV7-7	CASSYGLAGEQFF	TGTGCCAGCAGCTATGGACTAGCGGGAGAGCAGTTCTTC
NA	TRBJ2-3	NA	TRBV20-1	CSAPQTDTQYF	TGCAGTGCGCCCCAGACAGATACGCAGTATTTT
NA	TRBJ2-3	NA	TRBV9	CASAADDTQYF	TGTGCCAGTGCGGCAGACGATACGCAGTATTTT
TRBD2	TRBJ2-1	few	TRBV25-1	CASRPSGSGEQFF	TGTGCCAGCAGACCTAGCGGGAGCGGGGAGCAGTTCTTC
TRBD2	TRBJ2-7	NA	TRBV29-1	CSVRTSGGFSYEQYF	TGCAGCGTTCGAACTAGCGGGGGATTTTCCTACGAGCAGTACTTC
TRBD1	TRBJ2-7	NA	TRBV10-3	CASSPGQGRNEQYF	TGTGCCTCCAGCCCCGGACAGGGGAGGAACGAGCAGTACTTC
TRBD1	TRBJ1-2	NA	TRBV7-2	CASSLMGTGNYGYTF	TGTGCCAGCAGCTTAATGGGGACAGGGAACTATGGCTACACCTTC
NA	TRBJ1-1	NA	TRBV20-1	CSARAMVF	TGCAGTGCTAGGGCCATGGTCTTT
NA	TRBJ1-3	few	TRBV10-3	CAISTATSGNTIYF	TGTGCCATCAGTACAGCTACCTCTGGAAACACCATATATTTT
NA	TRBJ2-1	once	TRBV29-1	CSVRNGGEQFF	TGCAGCGTTCGGAACGGGGGTGAGCAGTTCTTC
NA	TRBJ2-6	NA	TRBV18	CASSVGVTGANVLTF	TGTGCCAGCTCAGTTGGGGTGACTGGGGCCAACGTCCTGACTTTC
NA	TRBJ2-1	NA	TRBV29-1	CSVGQTYNEQFF	TGCAGCGTAGGACAGACTTACAATGAGCAGTTCTTC
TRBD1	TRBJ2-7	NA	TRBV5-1	CASSAQTGNYYEQYF	TGCGCCAGCAGCGCCCAGACAGGGAACTACTACGAGCAGTACTTC
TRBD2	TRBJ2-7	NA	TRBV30	CAWRVTSGSREQYF	TGTGCCTGGAGGGTAACTAGCGGGAGTCGAGAGCAGTACTTC
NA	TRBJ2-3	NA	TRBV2	CASSEGTDTQYF	TGTGCCAGCAGTGAGGGGACAGATACGCAGTATTTT
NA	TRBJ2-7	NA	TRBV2	CASSLEGETYEQYF	TGTGCCAGCAGTCTCGAAGGAGAGACCTACGAGCAGTACTTC
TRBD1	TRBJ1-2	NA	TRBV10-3	CAISGDRVGYTF	TGTGCCATCAGTGGCGACAGGGTTGGCTACACCTTC
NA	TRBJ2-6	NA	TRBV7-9	CASSFVRGFSGANVLTF	TGTGCCAGCAGCTTCGTCAGAGGTTTTTCTGGGGCCAACGTCCTGACTTTC
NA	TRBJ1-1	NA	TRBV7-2	CASSLIVNTEAFF	TGTGCCAGCAGCTTAATAGTGAACACTGAAGCTTTCTTT
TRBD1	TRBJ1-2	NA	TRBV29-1	CSVSGQGIGYTF	TGCAGCGTTTCCGGACAGGGCATTGGCTACACCTTC
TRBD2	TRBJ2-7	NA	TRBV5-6	CASSLEGLAGEQYF	TGTGCCAGCAGCTTGGAAGGCCTAGCGGGAGAGCAGTACTTC
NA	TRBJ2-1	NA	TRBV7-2	CASSTLNNEQFF	TGTGCCAGCAGCACTTTAAACAATGAGCAGTTCTTC
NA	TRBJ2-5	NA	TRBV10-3	CAISEAIGETQYF	TGTGCCATCAGTGAGGCAATCGGGGAGACCCAGTACTTC
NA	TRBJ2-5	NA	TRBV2	CASSQRQGYETQYF	TGTGCCAGCAGCCAACGGCAGGGCTACGAGACCCAGTACTTC
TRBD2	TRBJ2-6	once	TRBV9	CASSVGLAGAISGANVLTF	TGTGCCAGCAGCGTGGGACTAGCGGGCGCCATCTCTGGGGCCAACGTCCTGACTTTC
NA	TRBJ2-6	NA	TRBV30	CAWSVAGANVLTF	TGTGCCTGGAGTGTCGCGGGGGCCAACGTCCTGACTTTC
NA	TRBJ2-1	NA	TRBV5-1	CASSLFQVWLNEQFF	TGCGCCAGCAGCTTGTTCCAGGTTTGGCTCAATGAGCAGTTCTTC
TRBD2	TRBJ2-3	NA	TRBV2	CASGTSGGPGVTDTQYF	TGTGCCAGCGGCACTAGCGGCGGGCCTGGTGTCACAGATACGCAGTATTTT
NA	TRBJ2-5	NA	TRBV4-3	CASSQALLETQYF	TGCGCCAGCAGCCAAGCGCTGCTTGAGACCCAGTACTTC
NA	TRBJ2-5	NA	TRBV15	CATSPMDHQETQYF	TGTGCCACCAGCCCTATGGACCACCAAGAGACCCAGTACTTC
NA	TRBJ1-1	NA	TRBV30	CAWSGHLEAFF	TGTGCCTGGAGCGGGCACCTTGAAGCTTTCTTT
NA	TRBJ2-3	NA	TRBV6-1	CASSTRTGTDTQYF	TGTGCCAGCAGTACTCGGACAGGCACAGATACGCAGTATTTT
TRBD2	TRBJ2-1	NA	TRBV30	CAWSVPSGHEQFF	TGTGCCTGGAGTGTACCTAGCGGGCATGAGCAGTTCTTC
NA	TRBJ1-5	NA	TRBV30	CAWSVSDNQPQHF	TGTGCCTGGAGTGTATCAGACAATCAGCCCCAGCATTTT
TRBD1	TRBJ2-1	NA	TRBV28	CASSYRDRAFGEQFF	TGTGCCAGCAGCTACCGGGACAGGGCCTTTGGTGAGCAGTTCTTC
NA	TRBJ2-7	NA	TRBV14	CASSQGLSYEQYF	TGTGCCAGCAGCCAGGGACTGAGCTACGAGCAGTACTTC
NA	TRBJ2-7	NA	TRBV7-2	CASSFTRVDEQYF	TGTGCCAGCAGCTTCACCAGGGTCGACGAGCAGTACTTC
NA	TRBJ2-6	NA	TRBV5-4	CASSLAVVTGANVLTF	TGTGCCAGCAGCTTGGCTGTAGTTACTGGGGCCAACGTCCTGACTTTC
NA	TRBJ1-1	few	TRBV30	CAWSVAGTTEAFF	TGTGCCTGGAGTGTAGCAGGGACGACTGAAGCTTTCTTT
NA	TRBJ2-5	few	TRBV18	CASSPRLEEETQYF	TGTGCCAGCTCACCAAGGTTGGAGGAAGAGACCCAGTACTTC
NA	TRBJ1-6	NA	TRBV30	CAWSAGSSNSPLHF	TGTGCCTGGAGTGCCGGATCTTCGAATTCACCCCTCCACTTT
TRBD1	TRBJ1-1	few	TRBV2	CASSGQGQLTEAFF	TGTGCCAGCAGTGGACAGGGCCAGCTGACTGAAGCTTTCTTT
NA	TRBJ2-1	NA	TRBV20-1	CSASRANEQFF	TGCAGTGCTAGTCGAGCGAATGAGCAGTTCTTC
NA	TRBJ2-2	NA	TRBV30	CAWSTTQSVAGELFF	TGTGCCTGGAGTACGACCCAGTCGGTCGCCGGGGAGCTGTTTTTT